This T cell receptor (beta chain) appears in the sequencing data of a study of metastatic and nonmetastatic thyroid tumors. Notes on the study in general: Patients with malignant thyroid tumors reportedly had significantly higher TCR beta diversity than those with benign nodules, in blood and tumor.

As regards this clone: Its specificity is not known.

Between the trimmed V and J ends, which lost 11 bases and 0 bases, there was a span of 16 bases. The CDR3 consists of 15 residues. From germline, CDR1 is SGHVS and CDR2 FQNEAQ. TCRdb redid the clone calls on the PCR reads using MiXCR. The sample yields about 24,000 clones, around 25% seen once. The entire patient cohort was treatment-naive prior to thyroid surgery. The chain joins TRBV7-8 to TRBJ2-2, with D perhaps matching TRBD1 (5 bases). The sequencing input was tumor tissue. The TCR was taken from a male donor with papillary thyroid cancer or a benign thyroid nodule (not recorded which). Some clones in this sample may be carry-over from other donors' samples. The DNA for the CDR3 is TGTGCCTGCATCTTACTACAGGCGAACACCGGGGAGCTGTTTTTT. Translated, it gives CACILLQANTGELFF.